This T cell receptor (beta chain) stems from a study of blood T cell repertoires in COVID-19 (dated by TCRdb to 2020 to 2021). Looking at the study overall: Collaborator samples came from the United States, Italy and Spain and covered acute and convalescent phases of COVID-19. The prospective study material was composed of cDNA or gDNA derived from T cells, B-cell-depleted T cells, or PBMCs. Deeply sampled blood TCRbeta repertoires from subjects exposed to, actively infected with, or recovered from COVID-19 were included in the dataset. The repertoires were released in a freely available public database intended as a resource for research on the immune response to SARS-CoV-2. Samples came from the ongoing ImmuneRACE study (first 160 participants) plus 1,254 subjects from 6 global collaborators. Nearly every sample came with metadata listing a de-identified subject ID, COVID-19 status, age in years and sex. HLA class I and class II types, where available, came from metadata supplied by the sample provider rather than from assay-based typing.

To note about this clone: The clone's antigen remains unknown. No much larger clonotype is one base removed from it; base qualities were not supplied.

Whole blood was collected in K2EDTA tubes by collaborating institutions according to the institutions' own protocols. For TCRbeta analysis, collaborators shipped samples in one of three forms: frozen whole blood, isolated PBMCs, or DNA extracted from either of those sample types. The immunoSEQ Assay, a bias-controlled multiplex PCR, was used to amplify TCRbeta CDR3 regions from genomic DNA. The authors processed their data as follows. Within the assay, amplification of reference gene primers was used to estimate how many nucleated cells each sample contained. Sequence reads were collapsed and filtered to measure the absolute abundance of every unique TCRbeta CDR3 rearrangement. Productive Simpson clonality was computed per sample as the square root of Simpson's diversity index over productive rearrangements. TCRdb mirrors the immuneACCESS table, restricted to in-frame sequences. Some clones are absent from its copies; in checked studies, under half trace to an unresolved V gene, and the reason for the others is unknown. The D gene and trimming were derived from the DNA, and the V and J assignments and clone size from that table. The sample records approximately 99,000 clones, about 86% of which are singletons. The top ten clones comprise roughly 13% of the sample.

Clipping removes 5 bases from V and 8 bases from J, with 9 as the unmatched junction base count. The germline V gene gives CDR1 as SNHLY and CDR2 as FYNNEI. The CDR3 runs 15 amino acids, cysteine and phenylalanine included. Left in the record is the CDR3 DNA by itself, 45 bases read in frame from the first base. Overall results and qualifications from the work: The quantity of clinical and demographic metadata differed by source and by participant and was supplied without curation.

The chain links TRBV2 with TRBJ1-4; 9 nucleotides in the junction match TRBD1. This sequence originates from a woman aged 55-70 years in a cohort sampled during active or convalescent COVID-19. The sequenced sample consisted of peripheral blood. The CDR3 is CASSPSDRGHEKLFF. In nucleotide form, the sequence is TGTGCCAGCAGTCCCTCGGACAGGGGTCACGAAAAACTGTTTTTT.